These 20 T cell receptor beta chains were all obtained from the same sample, sequenced in a study of human T cells and chemical hapten exposure (dated by TCRdb to 2020 to 2023). Interpreted using the paper, the time point label stands for: patch test 1, 2 weeks after DPC sensitization. The sample's treatment or condition label, decoded: therapeutic diphenylcyclopropenone sensitization with weekly scalp DPC. To prepare the library, RACE was applied. The reads were generated on a NextSeq 500. The public reads were reprocessed in TCRdb via fastp at Q25 and MiXCR, keeping in-frame beta chains. Each record represents a unique CDR3 protein, reported with the most common genes and DNA among its rows. A total of about 120,000 distinct CDR3 sequences appear in this sample, roughly an eighth of them only once. The ten most abundant clones make up approximately 0.92% of the sample. The sequencing here drew on whole blood, taken in connection with sensitization to the hapten diphenylcyclopropenone (DPC). The receptors derive from a man between 18 and 29 years old with alopecia areata. Some clones in this sample may be carry-over from other donors' samples.

This clonotype was seen at least ten times. The chain carries TRBV6-2 or TRBV6-3 and TRBJ2-5, with D possibly being TRBD1 (6 bases). Trimming took 6 bases from V and 0 from J, leaving 17 bases between them. The CDR3 runs to 16 residues. Per germline, CDR1 MNHEY and CDR2 SVGEGT. CDR3 residues: CASRISRTGYQETQYF. The CDR3 DNA reads as TGTGCCAGCAGAATCTCTCGTACAGGGTACCAAGAGACCCAGTACTTC.

This clonotype was counted between two and nine times. This chain joins TRBV19 and TRBJ2-5, with D maybe TRBD2 (5 bases). CDR1 LNHDA and CDR2 SQIVND come from the germline V gene (reference sequence). Trimming removed 5 bases at V and 5 bases at J, with 12 bases between. The length of the CDR3 is 13 residues. The CDR3 loop reads CASSPVPGETQYF. CDR3 DNA: TGTGCCAGTAGTCCGGTACCGGGGGAGACCCAGTACTTC.

The rearrangement links TRBV12-3 or TRBV12-4 to TRBJ2-1; D remains unclear. The CDR3 consists of 13 residues. The ends were cut back, 6 bases at V and 6 bases at J, with 12 bases in the middle. The CDR3 sequence is CASSPLSGNEQFF. DNA of the CDR3: TGTGCCAGCAGCCCTCTTTCGGGCAATGAGCAGTTCTTC.

This clonotype has a count of ten or more. J is TRBJ2-5 and V is TRBV5-6; the D gene is possibly TRBD2 (5 bases). The CDR3 runs to 12 residues. Germline V CDR1 and CDR2: SGHDT, YYEEEE. Trimming removed 1 base at V and 5 bases at J, with 6 bases between. CDR3 bases: TGTGCCAGCAGCTTGAGGGAGGAGACCCAGTACTTC. It translates to CASSLREETQYF. The variable domain in full, completed from reference TRBV5-6 and TRBJ2-5, reads DAGVTQSPTHLIKTRGQQVTLRCSPKSGHDTVSWYQQALGQGPQFIFQYYEEEERQRGNFPDRFSGHQFPNYSSELNVNALLLGDSALYLCASSLREETQYFGPGTRLLVL.

In this sample, this clonotype turned up a few times. This chain links TRBV14 with TRBJ1-1; no firm D call. CDR1 SGHDN and CDR2 FVKESK come from the germline V gene. Trimming stripped 0 bases from V and 10 bases from J, with 12 bases between. CDR3 length: 13 residues. This CDR3 reads CASSQDLPRSAFF. The DNA for the CDR3 is TGTGCCAGCAGCCAAGATCTCCCCCGATCAGCTTTCTTT.

The chain uses TRBV14 and TRBJ2-3, with D hard to call. V was shortened by 4 bases and J by 1 base, with 9 bases between the two germline ends. This CDR3 spans 14 amino acids. Germline assignment: CDR1 SGHDN and CDR2 FVKESK. CDR3 sequence (DNA): TGTGCCAGCAGCCTCGAGATCCGCACAGATACGCAGTATTTT. Amino acids: CASSLEIRTDTQYF. Together with reference TRBV14 and TRBJ2-3, the CDR3 gives the full variable domain: EAGVTQFPSHSVIEKGQTVTLRCDPISGHDNLYWYRRVMGKEIKFLLHFVKESKQDESGMPNNRFLAERTGGTYSTLKVQPAELEDSGVYFCASSLEIRTDTQYFGPGTRLTVL.

This clonotype was observed many times. The chain joins TRBV20-1 to TRBJ1-1, with D uncertain. The V gene lost 0 bases and the J gene lost 6 bases, with 8 bases spanning the gap. Germline V CDR1 and CDR2: DFQATT, SNEGSKA (reference sequence). This CDR3 spans 12 amino acids. The CDR3 coding sequence is TGCAGTGCTAGAGATACCCTTTCTGAAGCTTTCTTT. This codes for CSARDTLSEAFF.

This clonotype was observed many times. The chain links TRBV6-2 or TRBV6-3 to TRBJ1-5; D is undetermined. V gave up 8 bases and J gave up 2 bases, with 13 bases separating them. The CDR3 is made up of 14 amino acids. CDR1 is MNHEY, CDR2 SVGEGT, per germline. The CDR3: CASSPDGRNQPQHF. The DNA for the CDR3 is TGTGCCAGCTCTCCGGACGGGCGCAATCAGCCCCAGCATTTT.

This chain links TRBV12-3 or TRBV12-4 with TRBJ2-5; 9 positions match TRBD1. There are 16 residues in the CDR3. The V gene end was trimmed by 4 bases and the J gene end by 4 bases; junction bases not matched to a gene: 10. The CDR3 loop is CASSSRDREGPETQYF. The CDR3 bases are TGTGCCAGCAGTTCGAGGGACAGGGAAGGCCCAGAGACCCAGTACTTC.

The table lists this clonotype with many counts. CDR3 bases: TGCGCCAGCTCCAACGGGAGACAAGAGACCCAGTACTTC. This encodes CASSNGRQETQYF. The chain is built from TRBV10-1 and TRBJ2-5, with a tentative D call TRBD2 (6 bases). This CDR3 spans 13 amino acids. Trimming took 8 bases from V and 2 from J, leaving 12 bases between them. The germline V gene has CDR1 WNHNN and CDR2 SYGVQD (reference sequence).

The chain links TRBV20-1 to TRBJ1-5; unclear D gene. The CDR3 sequence is 14 residues long. Per germline, CDR1 DFQATT and CDR2 SNEGSKA (reference sequence). Trimming cost V 7 bases and J 2 bases, with 15 bases left between them. The CDR3 loop is CSVEGEKGNQPQHF. DNA of the CDR3: TGCAGTGTGGAGGGTGAGAAGGGCAATCAGCCCCAGCATTTT.

This clonotype has only a few counts. V usage is TRBV7-9 and J usage is TRBJ1-1; the D is unclear. V gave up 5 bases and J gave up 8 bases, with 9 bases separating them. This CDR3 has 11 amino acids. Germline V gene lookup returns CDR1 SEHNR and CDR2 FQNEAQ (reference sequence). The DNA of the CDR3 is TGTGCCAGCAGCCGTCCGGGCGAAGCTTTCTTT. Encoded protein: CASSRPGEAFF.

The rearrangement links TRBV5-5 to TRBJ2-5, with D perhaps TRBD1 (5 bases). Per germline, CDR1 SGHKS and CDR2 YYEKEE (reference sequence). Trimming left V 2 bases short and J 3 bases short, with 8 bases between. The CDR3 length is 13 residues. This chain's CDR3 is CASSFAGKETQYF. The CDR3 nucleotides read TGTGCCAGCAGCTTTGCAGGGAAAGAGACCCAGTACTTC.

V usage is TRBV3-1 and J usage is TRBJ1-3, with D unclear. The CDR3 spans 14 residues. In germline, CDR1 is LGHDT, CDR2 YNNKEL (reference sequence). The V end lost 0 bases, the J end lost 2 bases, and 5 bases lay between the germline ends. In DNA, the CDR3 is TGTGCCAGCAGCCAAGAAACGACTGGAAACACCATATATTTT. Residues: CASSQETTGNTIYF. Full variable domain (outside the CDR3, taken from reference TRBV3-1 and TRBJ1-3): DTAVSQTPKYLVTQMGNDKSIKCEQNLGHDTMYWYKQDSKKFLKIMFSYNNKELIINETVPNRFSPKSPDKAHLNLHINSLELGDSAVYFCASSQETTGNTIYFGEGSWLTVV.

The chain recombines TRBV2 with TRBJ2-5, with 8 bases matching TRBD2. The CDR3 is 15 amino acids. Germline V gene sequence: CDR1 SNHLY, CDR2 FYNNEI. V shed 2 bases, J shed 1 base, and the junction held 3 bases outside the gene matches. CDR3 sequence (DNA): TGTGCCAGCAGTGAAAATAGCGGGGTCCAAGAGACCCAGTACTTC. It translates to CASSENSGVQETQYF.

The CDR3: CASSSGLAETDTQYF. CDR3 nucleotide sequence: TGTGCCAGCAGTTCCGGACTAGCGGAGACAGATACGCAGTATTTT. This chain uses TRBV27 with TRBJ2-3; 10 bases map to TRBD2. Germline V gene data show CDR1 as MNHEY and CDR2 as SMNVEV (reference sequence). The CDR3 is made up of 15 amino acids. The V and J ends lost 4 bases and 3 bases, in that order; junction bases with no gene match: 4.

This clonotype was observed a few times. The chain links TRBV6-1 to TRBJ2-3; D is uncertain. V lost 7 bases to trimming and J lost 2 bases, with 10 bases between them. The CDR3 loop spans 13 amino acids. In germline, CDR1 is MNHNS, CDR2 SASEGT. CDR3 protein: CASITSVTDTQYF. In DNA, the CDR3 is TGTGCCAGCATCACCTCTGTCACAGATACGCAGTATTTT.

As concerns this clonotype: This sequence may be a read error, since a much larger clone differs from it by one base. The V gene is TRBV24-1, the J gene TRBJ1-1; no clear D. V gave up 5 bases and J gave up 5 bases, with 11 bases separating them. CDR3 length equals 13 residues. Germline-derived CDR1 and CDR2 are KGHDR and SFDVKD. The CDR3 spells CATSAAVGTEAFF. CDR3 sequence (DNA): TGTGCCACCAGTGCAGCGGTCGGGACTGAAGCTTTCTTT.

The genes are TRBV7-6 and TRBJ2-1, with D possibly being TRBD1 (5 bases). CDR3 length equals 13 residues. V gave up 5 bases and J gave up 7 bases, with 12 bases separating them. Germline V CDR1 and CDR2: SGHVS, FNYEAQ. CDR3 nucleotides: TGTGCCAGCAGCGTACTCAGGGATAATGAGCAGTTCTTC. It is translated as CASSVLRDNEQFF.

This clonotype has only a few counts. This chain links TRBV2 with TRBJ1-1; a weak D match, TRBD1 (5 bases). V gave up 4 bases and J gave up 6 bases, with 12 bases separating them. Germline-derived CDR1 and CDR2 are SNHLY and FYNNEI. The CDR3 sequence is 13 residues long. This chain's CDR3 is CASSGEGTAEAFF. The DNA of the CDR3 is TGTGCCAGCAGTGGAGAGGGGACGGCTGAAGCTTTCTTT.